This TCR beta chain derives from a study of early T cells in non-severe SARS-CoV-2 infection listed by TCRdb under 2021. For the study in its entirety: Because TCR sequencing was done on bulk RNA from unsorted whole blood, the alpha and beta chains could not be paired. Overall study results and their limits: VDJdb matching was skewed toward anti-spike CD8 responses, so virus-specific expansions were likely underestimated and private and CD4 specificities were missed.

CDR1 and CDR2, looked up from the germline V gene, are MDHEN and SYDVKM. Between the V and J ends, shortened by 6 bases and 9 bases respectively, the junction contains 20 bases. Measured from the cysteine to the phenylalanine, the CDR3 is 14 residues long. The retained sequence is limited to the CDR3, 42 bases, with the frame set at the first base. The study was a case-control design nested within a healthcare worker cohort in London, UK, with weekly nasopharyngeal swab PCR tests and blood sampling. Healthcare workers were recruited between 23 and 31 March 2020, during the week of the UK lockdown, and were followed weekly for up to roughly 16 weeks. To prepare the library, 5' RACE was applied. These reads were obtained on a NextSeq 500. To correct for sequencing error and PCR bias, the TCR library protocol tagged individual cDNA molecules with unique molecular identifiers. Both TCR alpha and beta chains were sequenced, and tight co-correlation was observed between alpha and beta sequence abundances in each sample. The authors processed their data as follows. Decombinator V4 was used to perform V gene, J gene and CDR3 annotation of TCR sequences. Expanded TCRs were defined as changing significantly between any two time points under a Poisson model with p below 0.0001. TCR abundances were normalised to the total number of TCRs sequenced per sample and were expressed as counts per million. TRAV1-2 paired with TRAJ12, TRAJ20 or TRAJ33 defined MAIT TCRs, while TRAV10 paired with TRAJ18 defined iNKT TCRs. VDJdb, accessed on 1 November 2021, was searched for TCRs annotated for CMV, EBV and SARS-CoV-2, and TCRs annotated for more than one antigen were excluded. TCRdb itself trimmed the public reads at Q25 with fastp, ran MiXCR and retained productive beta chains. Duplicate CDR3 protein sequences are folded into a single record with the most common DNA and genes. The V and J calls here are based on TCRdb, not the publication. The sample has about 110,000 distinct CDR3 sequences on record, around 12% of them singletons. About 3.8% of the sample lies in the top ten.

This clonotype was seen more than once but under ten times. Which antigen it targets is not known. No base quality information exists; no much larger clone differs at one position. Sequencing used whole blood, obtained at baseline. The chain was built from TRBV28 and TRBJ1-2, with a tentative D gene TRBD1 over 5 matching bases. The receptor was derived from an adult who was a healthcare worker with PCR-confirmed SARS-CoV-2 infection or an uninfected control (not recorded which). The nucleotides read TGTGCCAGCAGCCCCGGACACCGCATCGCAAGCTACACCTTC. This codes for CASSPGHRIASYTF.